Given below is one T cell receptor (beta chain) in context. Antigen unknown. The source of the sample is a study of cytomegalovirus exposure and HLA in healthy donors. 60 Vbeta and 13 Jbeta primers were used in PCR. The assay was immunoSEQ multiplex PCR, and TCRdb's table has in-frame clones only and misses some. The sample consists of around 170,000 clones, around four fifths of them appearing once. The donors, nominally healthy at sampling, likely had unrecorded immune exposures. Trimming cost V 3 bases and J 6 bases, with 18 bases left between them. The CDR3 is made up of 16 amino acids. Germline lookup yields CDR1 SGDLS and CDR2 YYNGEE. Findings and limits, study-wide: Trimming of TCR beta V- and J-genes showed a link, identified in a later analysis, to a missense DCLRE1C variant. Several top significant clusters appeared, in a later analysis, to be linked to common viral pathogens. Being productive about 87% or about 30% of the time was typical of most TCR beta V segments in an earlier analysis.

The sequenced sample was PBMCs. This chain joins TRBV9 and TRBJ2-2; D is uncertain. The receptor was isolated from a man aged 18 to 30 in good health and CMV-seronegative. In DNA form, the CDR3 reads TGTGCCAGCAGCGCTCAGTCGAGCCCCGGAGCCGGGGAGCTGTTTTTT. This sequence encodes CASSAQSSPGAGELFF. Full variable domain (rest looked up from reference TRBV9 and TRBJ2-2): DSGVTQTPKHLITATGQRVTLRCSPRSGDLSVYWYQQSLDQGLQFLIQYYNGEERAKGNILERFSAQQFPDLHSELNLSSLELGDSALYFCASSAQSSPGAGELFFGEGSRLTVL.